This record covers a single T cell receptor (beta chain). What it binds is not known. TCRdb's table, derived via immunoSEQ multiplex PCR, lists solely in-frame clones and lacks some. The sample has fewer than 150,000 clones, 90% seen once. The source of the sample is a study of T cell responses to AZD1222 COVID-19 vaccine. General study results and limits: There were mostly white British donors and more females than males, and clonal diversity was possibly underestimated. Repertoire samples came only from after the peak T cell response. Vaccination with two AZD1222 doses was followed by a rise in Spike-specific TCR breadth and depth. Unmutated variant regions are reportedly targeted by nearly half of spike-specific TCRs.

The germline V and J ends were trimmed by 6 bases and 8 bases, with 19 bases remaining between them. This CDR3 comprises 15 residues. The V gene's germline CDR1 is MDHEN and CDR2 SYDVKM. This specimen consisted of peripheral blood, obtained 28 days after the second AZD1222 dose. This sequence was found in an adult who received the AZD1222 COVID-19 vaccine. The chain joins TRBV28 to TRBJ1-4; D may be TRBD1 (5 bases). Written as DNA, the CDR3 is TGTGCCAGCAGCTCCATAGGTACAGGAGGCGAAAAACTGTTTTTT. It codes for CASSSIGTGGEKLFF. Filled out from reference TRBV28 and TRBJ1-4, the complete variable domain reads DVKVTQSSRYLVKRTGEKVFLECVQDMDHENMFWYRQDPGLGLRLIYFSYDVKMKEKGDIPEGYSVSREKKERFSLILESASTNQTSMYLCASSSIGTGGEKLFFGSGTQLSVL.